The T cell receptor beta chain described here comes from a study of neoadjuvant anti-PD-1 for oral cavity cancer. Described time point: after neoadjuvant nivolumab, at surgical resection. Assay used: immunoSEQ multiplex PCR; TCRdb lists only in-frame clones, some missing. The sample contains 11,000 to 15,000 clones, around 70% of which appear only once. The sequences come from PBMCs, collected after nivolumab (anti-PD-1) treatment. This TCR was recovered from a person between 40 and 79 years old with oral cavity squamous cell carcinoma.

The CDR3 coding sequence is TGTGCCAGCAGCTATGGATATCAGCCGACAGATACGCAGTATTTT. Translation gives CASSYGYQPTDTQYF. The gene calls are TRBV5-4 and TRBJ2-3, with D unclear. There are 15 residues in the CDR3. Trimming removed 3 bases at V and 3 bases at J, with 14 bases between. Germline CDR1 and CDR2: SGHNT and YYREEE (reference sequence).